Sequencing of this TCR beta chain was carried out in a study of T cells after yellow fever vaccination. General observations from the study: Reappearing after the booster were most of the clones from primary vaccination (less than 97% CD4, around 88% CD8). From the bulk population, abundant clonotypes could contaminate and appear within FACS-sorted repertoires.

The CDR3 totals 15 residues. The junction had 9 bases not matched to a gene; V was cut back by 7 bases and J by 7 bases. CDR1 is MGHDK and CDR2 is SYGVNS in the germline V gene. This clonotype was recorded a few times. Its cognate antigen is unknown. TCRdb re-called the 5' RACE reads through MiXCR, storing one row per CDR3 protein. The sample has 500,000 to 650,000 distinct CDR3 sequences, approximately 15% seen once. The sequence derives from a man aged 25 to 40 who received the YFV17D yellow fever vaccine. The chain links TRBV25-1 to TRBJ1-6; 8 nucleotides line up with TRBD1. The specimen comprised PBMCs, sampled on the day of the yellow fever booster vaccination. The CDR3 region has the DNA TGTGCCAGCAACTACGGACAGGGATGGAATTCACCCCTCCACTTT. It yields the protein CASNYGQGWNSPLHF. Full variable domain (missing parts from reference TRBV25-1 and TRBJ1-6): EADIYQTPRYLVIGTGKKITLECSQTMGHDKMYWYQQDPGMELHLIHYSYGVNSTEKGDLSSESTVSRIRTEHFPLTLESARPSHTSQYLCASNYGQGWNSPLHFGNGTRLTVT.